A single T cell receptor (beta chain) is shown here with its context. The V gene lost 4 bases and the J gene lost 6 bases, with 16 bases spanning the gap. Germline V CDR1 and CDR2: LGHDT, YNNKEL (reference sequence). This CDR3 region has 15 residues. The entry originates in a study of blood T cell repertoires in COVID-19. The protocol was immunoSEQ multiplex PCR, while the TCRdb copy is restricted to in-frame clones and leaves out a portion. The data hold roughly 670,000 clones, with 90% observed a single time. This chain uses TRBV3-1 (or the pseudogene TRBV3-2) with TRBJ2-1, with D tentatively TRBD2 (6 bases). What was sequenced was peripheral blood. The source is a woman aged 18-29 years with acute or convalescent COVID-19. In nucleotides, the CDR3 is TGTGCCAGCAGCCTAAAGGCGATCGGGGGCAATGAGCAGTTCTTC. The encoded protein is CASSLKAIGGNEQFF.